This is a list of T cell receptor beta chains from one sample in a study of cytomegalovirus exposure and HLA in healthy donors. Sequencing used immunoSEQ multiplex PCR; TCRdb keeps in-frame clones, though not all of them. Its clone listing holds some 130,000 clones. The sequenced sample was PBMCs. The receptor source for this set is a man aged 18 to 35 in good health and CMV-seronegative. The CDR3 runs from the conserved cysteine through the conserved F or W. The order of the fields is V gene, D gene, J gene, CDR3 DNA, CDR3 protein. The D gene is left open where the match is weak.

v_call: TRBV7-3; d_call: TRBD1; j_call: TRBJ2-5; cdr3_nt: TGTGCCAGCAGCTCCGGGACAGGGATGGGGAAGACCCAGTACTTC; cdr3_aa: CASSSGTGMGKTQYF
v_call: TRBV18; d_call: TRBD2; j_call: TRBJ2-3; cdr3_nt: TGTGCCAGCTCACCCACTAGCGTCACAGATACGCAGTATTTT; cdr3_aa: CASSPTSVTDTQYF
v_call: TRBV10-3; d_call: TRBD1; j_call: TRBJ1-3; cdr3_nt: TGTGCCATCAGAGGTACCGGGACAGGGGGAGACACCATATATTTT; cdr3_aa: CAIRGTGTGGDTIYF
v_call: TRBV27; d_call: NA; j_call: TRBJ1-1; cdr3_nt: TGTGCCAGCAGTCTTAAGGGCCTGACGGGGGGGGCTTTCTTT; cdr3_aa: CASSLKGLTGGAFF
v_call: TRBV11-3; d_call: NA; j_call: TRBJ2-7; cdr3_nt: TGTGCCAGCAGCTCCCAACAGGGTTCGGGCGAGCAGTACTTC; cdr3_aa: CASSSQQGSGEQYF
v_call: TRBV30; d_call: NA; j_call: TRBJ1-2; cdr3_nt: TGTGCCTGGAGTGTGGCTTATGGCTACACCTTC; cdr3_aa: CAWSVAYGYTF
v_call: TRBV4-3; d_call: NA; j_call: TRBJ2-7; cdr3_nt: TGCGCCAGCAGCCAAGATTTCTCCCTAGCGTTAGGCTCCTACGAGCAGTACTTC; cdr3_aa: CASSQDFSLALGSYEQYF
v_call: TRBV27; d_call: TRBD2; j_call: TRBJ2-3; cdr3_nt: TGTGCCAGCAGTTTCCCAGCGGGAGGGACAGATACGCAGTATTTT; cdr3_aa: CASSFPAGGTDTQYF
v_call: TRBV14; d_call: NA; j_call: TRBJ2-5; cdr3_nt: TGTGCCAGCAGCCAAGAACCCACCCTACAAGAGACCCAGTACTTC; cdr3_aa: CASSQEPTLQETQYF
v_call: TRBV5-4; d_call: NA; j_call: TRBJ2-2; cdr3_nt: TGTGCCAGCAACCTAAGGGGCAGGGTCGGCGGGGAGCTGTTTTTT; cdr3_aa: CASNLRGRVGGELFF
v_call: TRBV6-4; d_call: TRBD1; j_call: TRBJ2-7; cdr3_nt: TGTGCCAGCAGTGACCCAAGCCCAACCGGGACAGTTGACGTCGAGCAGTACTTC; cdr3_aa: CASSDPSPTGTVDVEQYF
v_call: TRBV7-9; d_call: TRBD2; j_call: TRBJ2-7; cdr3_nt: TGTGCCAGCAGCCTCGGGGGGGGCCCTGTCTACGAGCAGTACTTC; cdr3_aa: CASSLGGGPVYEQYF
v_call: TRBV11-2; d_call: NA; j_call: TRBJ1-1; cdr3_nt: TGTGCCAGCAGCAGAAGGGGGTTGGGGAACACTGAAGCTTTCTTT; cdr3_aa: CASSRRGLGNTEAFF
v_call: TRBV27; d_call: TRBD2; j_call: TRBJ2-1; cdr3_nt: TGTGCCAGCAGTTTCGGTAGACTAGCGGGGCGGGGTGAGCAGTTCTTC; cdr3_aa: CASSFGRLAGRGEQFF
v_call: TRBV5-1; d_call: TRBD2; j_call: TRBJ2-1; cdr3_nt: TGCGCCAGCAGCTTTAGGCTAGCGGGGGCCCTGAGCTCCTACAATGAGCAGTTCTTC; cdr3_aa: CASSFRLAGALSSYNEQFF
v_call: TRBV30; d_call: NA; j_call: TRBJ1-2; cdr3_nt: TGTGCCTGGAGTATAGGACAGAGCTATGGCTACACCTTC; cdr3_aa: CAWSIGQSYGYTF
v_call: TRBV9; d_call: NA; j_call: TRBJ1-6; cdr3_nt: TGTGCCAGCAGCGCCTCAGGGGCGAATTCACCCCTCCACTTT; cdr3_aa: CASSASGANSPLHF
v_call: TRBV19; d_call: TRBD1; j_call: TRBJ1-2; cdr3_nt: TGTGCCAGTAGTAAACTAGGGACAGATTATGGCTACACCTTC; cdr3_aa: CASSKLGTDYGYTF
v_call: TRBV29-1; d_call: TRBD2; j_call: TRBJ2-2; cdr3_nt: TGCAGCGTCCGAGCGGGGCCCGACACCGGGGAGCTGTTTTTT; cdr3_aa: CSVRAGPDTGELFF
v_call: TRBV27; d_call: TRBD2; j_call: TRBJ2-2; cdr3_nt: TGTGCCAGCAGTTCCGGACTAGCGGGAGGGCATGCCGGGGAGCTGTTTTTT; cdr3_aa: CASSSGLAGGHAGELFF
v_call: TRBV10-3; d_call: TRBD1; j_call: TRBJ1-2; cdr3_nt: TGTGCCATCAGCGATGGGACAGTGGATGGCTACACCTTC; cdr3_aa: CAISDGTVDGYTF
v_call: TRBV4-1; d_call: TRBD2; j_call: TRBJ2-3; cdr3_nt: TGCGCCAGCAGCCAGGGGACTAGCAGGACCCTGGGGGGCACAGATACGCAGTATTTT; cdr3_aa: CASSQGTSRTLGGTDTQYF
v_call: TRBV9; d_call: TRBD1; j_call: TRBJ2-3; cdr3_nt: TGTGCCAGCAGTGGGGACAGACGCACAGATACGCAGTATTTT; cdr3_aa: CASSGDRRTDTQYF
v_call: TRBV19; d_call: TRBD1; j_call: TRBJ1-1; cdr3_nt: TGTGCCAGTAGTCCCCGGACAGGGCGTGGGAGAGGTGCCACTGAAGCTTTCTTT; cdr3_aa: CASSPRTGRGRGATEAFF
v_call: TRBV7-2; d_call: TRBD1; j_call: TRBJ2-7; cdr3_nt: TGTGCCAGCAGCTCACGGACAGGCTACGAGCAGTACTTC; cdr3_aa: CASSSRTGYEQYF
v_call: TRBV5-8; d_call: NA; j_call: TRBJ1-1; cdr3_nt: TGTGCCAGCAGCTCCTGGACAAAGGGTGAAGCTTTCTTT; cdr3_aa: CASSSWTKGEAFF
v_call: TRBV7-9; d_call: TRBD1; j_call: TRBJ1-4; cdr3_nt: TGTGCCAGCAGCCAGAGCCGGACAGGGGGCGAAAAACTGTTTTTT; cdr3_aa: CASSQSRTGGEKLFF
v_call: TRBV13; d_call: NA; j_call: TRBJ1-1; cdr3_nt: TGTGCCAGCAGCTTAGCGGCGGTGAACACTGAAGCTTTCTTT; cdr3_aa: CASSLAAVNTEAFF
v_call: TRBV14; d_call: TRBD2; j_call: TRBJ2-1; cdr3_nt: TGTGCCAGCAGCCAAAGACTAGCGGGAGCTCACAATGAGCAGTTCTTC; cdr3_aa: CASSQRLAGAHNEQFF
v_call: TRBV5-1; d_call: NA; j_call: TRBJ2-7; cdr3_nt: TGCGCCAGCAGCAGGGACCTGACAGGCTCGGAGGAGCAGTACTTC; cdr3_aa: CASSRDLTGSEEQYF
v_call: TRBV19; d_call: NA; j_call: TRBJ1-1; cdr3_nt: TGTGCCAGTATGAACTTTGACAGGTCGGTTTCGACTGAAGCTTTCTTT; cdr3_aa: CASMNFDRSVSTEAFF
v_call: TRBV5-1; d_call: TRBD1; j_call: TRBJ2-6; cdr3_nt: TGCGCCAGCAGCTTGGGTGGGACAGGAGGCGTCCTGACTTTC; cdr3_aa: CASSLGGTGGVLTF
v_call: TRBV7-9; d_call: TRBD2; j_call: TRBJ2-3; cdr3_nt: TGTGCCAGCAGCCTGGGACTAGCGGGAGCAGATACGCAGTATTTT; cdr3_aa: CASSLGLAGADTQYF
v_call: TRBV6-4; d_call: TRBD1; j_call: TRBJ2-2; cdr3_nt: TGTGCCAGCAGTGAGACAGGGGCGAACACCGGGGAGCTGTTTTTT; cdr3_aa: CASSETGANTGELFF
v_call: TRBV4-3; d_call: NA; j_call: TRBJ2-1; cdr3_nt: TGCGCCAGCAGCCAAGATCACGGCGCGGACTCCTACAATGAGCAGTTCTTC; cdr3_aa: CASSQDHGADSYNEQFF
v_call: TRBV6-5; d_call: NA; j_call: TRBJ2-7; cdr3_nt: TGTGCCAGCAACAGGGACATGAGCTCCTACGAGCAGTACTTC; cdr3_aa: CASNRDMSSYEQYF
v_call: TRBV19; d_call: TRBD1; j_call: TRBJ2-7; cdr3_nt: TGTGCCAGTAGTTCCAGGGACAGCTCCTACGAGCAGTACTTC; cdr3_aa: CASSSRDSSYEQYF
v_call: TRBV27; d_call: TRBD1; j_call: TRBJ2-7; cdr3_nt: TGTGCCTCACAAGCAAACCGCGGACAGGGCCGCTACGAGCAGTACTTC; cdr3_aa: CASQANRGQGRYEQYF
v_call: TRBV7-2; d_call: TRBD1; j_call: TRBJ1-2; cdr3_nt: TGTGCCAGCAGCTTGAGCCGGGGACAGGGACATGGCTACACCTTC; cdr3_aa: CASSLSRGQGHGYTF
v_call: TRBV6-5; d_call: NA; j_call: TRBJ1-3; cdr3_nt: TGTGCCAGCAGTTACTCGAAAGGGGCAAACACCATATATTTT; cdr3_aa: CASSYSKGANTIYF
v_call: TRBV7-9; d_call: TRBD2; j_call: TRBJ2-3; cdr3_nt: TGTGCCAGCAGCTTACTAGCGGAAATCACAGATACGCAGTATTTT; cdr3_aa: CASSLLAEITDTQYF
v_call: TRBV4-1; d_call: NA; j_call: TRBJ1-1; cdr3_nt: TGCGCCAGCAGCCAACAGGCCATGAACACTGAAGCTTTCTTT; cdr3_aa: CASSQQAMNTEAFF
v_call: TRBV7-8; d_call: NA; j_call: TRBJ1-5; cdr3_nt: TGTGCCAGCAGCACCCCCTCCGACACGTCCAGCCATAGCAATCAGCCCCAGCATTTT; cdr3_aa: CASSTPSDTSSHSNQPQHF
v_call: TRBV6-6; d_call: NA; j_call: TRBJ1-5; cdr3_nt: TGTGCCAGCAGTTACCAGGACGGGAAAGGACAGCCCCAGCATTTT; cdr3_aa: CASSYQDGKGQPQHF
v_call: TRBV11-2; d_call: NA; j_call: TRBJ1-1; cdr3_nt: TGTGCCAGCAGCTTAGAAGTGTCGGTCATGAACACTGAAGCTTTCTTT; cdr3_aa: CASSLEVSVMNTEAFF
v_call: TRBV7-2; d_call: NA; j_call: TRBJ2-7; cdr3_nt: TGTGCCAGCAGCTTAGTACGGGGGAACTACGAGCAGTACTTC; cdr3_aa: CASSLVRGNYEQYF
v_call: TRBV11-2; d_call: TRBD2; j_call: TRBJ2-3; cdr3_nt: TGTGCCAGCAGTTCTGGACTAGCGGGAGTTGCAGATACGCAGTATTTT; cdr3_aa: CASSSGLAGVADTQYF
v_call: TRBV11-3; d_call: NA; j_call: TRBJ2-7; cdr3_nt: TGTGCCAGCAGCTTAGGACCCGTGGTCGGGAACGAGCAGTACTTC; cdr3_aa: CASSLGPVVGNEQYF
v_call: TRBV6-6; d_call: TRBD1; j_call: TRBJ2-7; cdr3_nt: TGTGCCAGCAGCCGGGACAGCCTTTCCTACGAGCAGTACTTC; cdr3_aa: CASSRDSLSYEQYF
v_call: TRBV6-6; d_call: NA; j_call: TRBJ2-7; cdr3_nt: TGTGCCAGCAGTTCCGGTACAGGGTACGAGCAGTACTTC; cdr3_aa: CASSSGTGYEQYF
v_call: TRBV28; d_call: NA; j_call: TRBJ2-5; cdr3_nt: TGTGCCAGCAGCCAGAGCCGTGGGGAGCAGTACTTC; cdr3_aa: CASSQSRGEQYF
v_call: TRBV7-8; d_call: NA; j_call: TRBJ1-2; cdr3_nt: TGTGCCAGCAGCTTAGAGAGGGGGACTAACTATGGCTACACCTTC; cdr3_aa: CASSLERGTNYGYTF
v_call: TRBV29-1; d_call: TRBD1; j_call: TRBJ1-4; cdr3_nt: TGCAGCGTTGAGACAGGGTCCAATGAAAAACTGTTTTTT; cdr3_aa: CSVETGSNEKLFF
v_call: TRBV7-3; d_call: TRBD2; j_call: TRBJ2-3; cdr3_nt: TGTGCCAGCAGCTTAAAGTCTAGCGGGGGAGAGGGGGTAACAGATACGCAGTATTTT; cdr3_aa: CASSLKSSGGEGVTDTQYF
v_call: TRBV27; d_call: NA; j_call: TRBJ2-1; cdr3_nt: TGTGCCAGCAGCAAATTTTTCGGGATCCTCAATGAGCAGTTCTTC; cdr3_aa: CASSKFFGILNEQFF